This T cell receptor (beta chain) originates from a study of T cell responses to AZD1222 COVID-19 vaccine. This clone was recorded a few times. This CDR3 spans 14 amino acids. V dropped 4 bases and J dropped 3 bases, with 11 bases sitting between them. In germline, CDR1 is LGHDT, CDR2 YNNKEL (reference sequence). Sequencing was performed with immunoSEQ multiplex PCR; in TCRdb, only in-frame clones are kept and a portion is missing. The sample carries over 200,000 clones, around 94% recorded once. The V gene is TRBV3-1 (or the pseudogene TRBV3-2), the J gene TRBJ2-3; D possibly matches TRBD1 or TRBD2 (5 bases each). This specimen was peripheral blood, taken 28 days after the second dose of the MenACWY control vaccine. This clonotype originated in an adult who received the MenACWY meningococcal vaccine as a control. The chain's CDR3 is CASSPRGRTDTQYF. The CDR3 DNA sequence: TGTGCCAGCAGCCCGAGGGGCCGAACAGATACGCAGTATTTT.